A single sample is the source of the 31 T cell receptor beta chains below, sequenced in a study of T cell responses to AZD1222 COVID-19 vaccine. Clones were sequenced by immunoSEQ multiplex PCR, and TCRdb holds only the in-frame ones, with some missing. The sample lists some 150,000 clones; 85% to 90% were seen once. This sample comprised peripheral blood, obtained 28 days after the second dose of the MenACWY control vaccine. These receptors were taken from an adult who received the MenACWY meningococcal vaccine as a control.

The chain uses TRBV7-2 and TRBJ1-4, with D possibly TRBD1 on 6 matching bases. V was clipped by 8 bases and J by 0 bases, with 10 bases between them. Germline V gives CDR1 SGHTA, CDR2 FQGNSA. The CDR3 totals 14 residues. CDR3 region: CASQGGATNEKLFF. In nucleotides, the CDR3 is TGTGCCAGCCAAGGGGGGGCAACTAATGAAAAACTGTTTTTT.

The chain is built from TRBV4-3 and TRBJ1-1; D perhaps matches TRBD1 (5 bases). The CDR3 is made up of 16 amino acids. Germline V gene lookup returns CDR1 LGHNA and CDR2 YSLEER. V lost 4 bases to trimming and J lost 0 bases, with 15 bases between them. The CDR3 DNA reads TGCGCCAGCAGCCTAGGGGTCGCAGAGCTGAACACTGAAGCTTTCTTT. It translates to CASSLGVAELNTEAFF.

The chain has TRBV18 and TRBJ2-5, with 9 positions matching TRBD1. This CDR3 is built from 14 residues. Germline lookup yields CDR1 KGHSH and CDR2 LQKENI. Losses at the gene ends were 4 bases for V and 4 bases for J; bases not matched to a gene: 4. The CDR3 region has the DNA TGTGCCAGCTCACATGGACAGGGGTCAGAGACCCAGTACTTC. It codes for CASSHGQGSETQYF.

The chain carries TRBV19 and TRBJ2-1; a weak D match, TRBD2 (6 bases). The germline CDR1 and CDR2 sequences are LNHDA and SQIVND (reference sequence). V lost 0 bases, J lost 3 bases, and 12 bases lay in between. CDR3 length equals 16 residues. CDR3 region: CASSIDRRDLYNEQFF. The CDR3 nucleotides read TGTGCCAGTAGTATAGATAGGCGGGACCTCTACAATGAGCAGTTCTTC.

This clone appeared a single time. The chain is built from TRBV7-2 and TRBJ2-2; unclear D gene. This CDR3 spans 12 amino acids. Germline assignment: CDR1 SGHTA and CDR2 FQGNSA. With 4 bases removed from V and 4 bases from J, the gap between germline ends came to 4 bases. The CDR3, as DNA: TGTGCCAGCAGCTCCAGCACCGGGGAGCTGTTTTTT. It encodes CASSSSTGELFF.

The V and J genes are TRBV10-3 and TRBJ1-5; 7 bases map to TRBD1. Trimming removed 10 bases from V and 0 bases from J; junction bases left unmatched: 3. The CDR3 sequence is 13 residues long. Germline V CDR1 and CDR2: ENHRY, SYGVKD. CDR3 DNA: TGTGCCAGCGGACAGGATAGCAATCAGCCCCAGCATTTT. Translated: CASGQDSNQPQHF.

Here the CDR3 reads CASSSLTNSYEQYF. In nucleotides, the CDR3 is TGTGCCAGCAGCTCCCTGACAAACTCCTACGAGCAGTACTTC. J is TRBJ2-7 and V is TRBV6-5, with D unclear. The CDR3 has 14 amino acids. Germline V CDR1 and CDR2: MNHEY, SVGAGI. V shed 6 bases and J shed 0 bases, with 12 bases lying between them.

This clone was seen only a few times. V gene TRBV20-1 combines with J gene TRBJ2-1; D tentatively fits TRBD1 or TRBD2 (6 bases each). Germline CDR1 reads DFQATT; CDR2 reads SNEGSKA (reference sequence). The ends were cut back, 6 bases at V and 7 bases at J, with 10 bases in the middle. The CDR3 contains 11 residues. CDR3: CSAEGENEQFF. The DNA of the CDR3 is TGCAGTGCGGAGGGGGAGAATGAGCAGTTCTTC.

This sequence joins TRBV19 and TRBJ2-7, with D hard to call. This CDR3 comprises 13 residues. The V gene lost 3 bases and the J gene lost 1 base, with 7 bases spanning the gap. CDR1 and CDR2 from the germline V gene are LNHDA and SQIVND (reference sequence). In DNA form, the CDR3 reads TGTGCCAGTAGTATGTCTCGATCCTACGAGCAGTACTTC. This encodes CASSMSRSYEQYF.

This rearrangement joins TRBV12-3 or TRBV12-4 to TRBJ2-7, with D possibly being TRBD2 (6 bases). V was trimmed by 6 bases and J by 7 bases, leaving 16 bases between them. The CDR3 contains 13 residues. The CDR3 spells CASSPRSEGEQYF. In DNA form, the CDR3 reads TGTGCCAGCAGCCCGAGGTCGGAGGGAGAGCAGTACTTC.

The rearrangement joins TRBV20-1 to TRBJ2-7; 10 bases map to TRBD2. CDR1 and CDR2 (germline): DFQATT, SNEGSKA (reference sequence). V gave up 4 bases and J gave up 3 bases; unmatched junction bases: 12. The CDR3 is 16 amino acids. The CDR3 region has the DNA TGCAGTGCTAATGAGCGGGAGGGCCGGCCTGGCTACGAGCAGTACTTC. Residues: CSANEREGRPGYEQYF.

The rearrangement links TRBV6-2 or TRBV6-3 to TRBJ1-3; D unresolved. The CDR3 has 15 residues. The V gene's germline CDR1 is MNHEY and CDR2 SVGEGT. Between the trimmed V and J ends, which lost 5 bases and 0 bases, there was a span of 11 bases. DNA of the CDR3: TGTGCCAGCAGTGTGGACGCGAGCTCTGGAAACACCATATATTTT. This gives the protein CASSVDASSGNTIYF.

The V gene is TRBV28, the J gene TRBJ1-2; D is unclear. CDR1 and CDR2 (germline): MDHEN, SYDVKM. Trimming removed 5 bases at V and 8 bases at J, with 9 bases between. The CDR3 is 11 residues long. CDR3 coding DNA: TGTGCCAGCAGTCCCCAATACGGCTACACCTTC. Its protein is CASSPQYGYTF.

The chain couples TRBV5-1 to TRBJ2-3; D gene unclear. This CDR3 has 14 residues. V was trimmed by 1 base and J by 2 bases, leaving 8 bases between them. The germline V gene has CDR1 SGHRS and CDR2 YFSETQ. The CDR3 is CASSLWQDTDTQYF. The CDR3 DNA sequence: TGCGCCAGCAGCTTGTGGCAGGACACAGATACGCAGTATTTT.

This sequence joins TRBV18 and TRBJ1-2; D remains unclear. Per germline, CDR1 KGHSH and CDR2 LQKENI. CDR3 length: 15 residues. The V end was cut by 0 bases, the J end by 4 bases, with 12 bases between. In DNA form, the CDR3 reads TGTGCCAGCTCACCACCAGAGGGCTTAGGCTATGGCTACACCTTC. This gives the protein CASSPPEGLGYGYTF.

This clone was observed once. The chain joins TRBV18 to TRBJ2-7; 7 positions agree with TRBD2. The CDR3 contains 16 residues. The junction had 5 bases not matched to a gene; V was cut back by 0 bases and J by 0 bases. Per the germline V gene, CDR1 is KGHSH and CDR2 is LQKENI. The DNA for the CDR3 is TGTGCCAGCTCACCACCTAAAGCGGGACCCTCCTACGAGCAGTACTTC. It translates to CASSPPKAGPSYEQYF. The full variable domain, its missing parts supplied by reference TRBV18 and TRBJ2-7, is NAGVMQNPRHLVRRRGQEARLRCSPMKGHSHVYWYRQLPEEGLKFMVYLQKENIIDESGMPKERFSAEFPKEGPSILRIQQVVRGDSAAYFCASSPPKAGPSYEQYFGPGTRLTVT.

In this sample, this clone turned up once. The V gene is TRBV9, the J gene TRBJ2-1; 7 bases fit TRBD2. The length of the CDR3 is 16 residues. CDR1 is SGDLS and CDR2 is YYNGEE in the germline V gene. With V trimmed by 0 bases and J by 9 bases, 12 bases remained unmatched. CDR3 region: CASSVGLGGRSGEQFF. In DNA form, the CDR3 reads TGTGCCAGCAGCGTAGGTCTTGGCGGGAGAAGCGGTGAGCAGTTCTTC. Looking up the rest from reference TRBV9 and TRBJ2-1 gives the full variable domain: DSGVTQTPKHLITATGQRVTLRCSPRSGDLSVYWYQQSLDQGLQFLIQYYNGEERAKGNILERFSAQQFPDLHSELNLSSLELGDSALYFCASSVGLGGRSGEQFFGPGTRLTVL.

This clone appeared a single time. This chain joins TRBV5-1 and TRBJ1-1, with D possibly matching TRBD1 (6 bases). The length of the CDR3 is 14 residues. Germline CDR1 and CDR2: SGHRS and YFSETQ. The germline V and J ends were trimmed by 4 bases and 0 bases, with 10 bases remaining between them. The DNA of the CDR3 is TGCGCCAGCAGCCCGGACAGACTGAACACTGAAGCTTTCTTT. It translates to CASSPDRLNTEAFF. Full variable domain (remainder filled in from reference TRBV5-1 and TRBJ1-1): KAGVTQTPRYLIKTRGQQVTLSCSPISGHRSVSWYQQTPGQGLQFLFEYFSETQRNKGNFPGRFSGRQFSNSRSEMNVSTLELGDSALYLCASSPDRLNTEAFFGQGTRLTVV.

The V and J genes are TRBV7-9 and TRBJ1-1; D call uncertain. Trimming took 2 bases from V and 4 from J, leaving 5 bases between them. Germline CDR1 is SEHNR and CDR2 is FQNEAQ (reference sequence). CDR3 length: 12 amino acids. CDR3 in amino acids: CASSLMGTEAFF. The CDR3 nucleotides are TGTGCCAGCAGCTTAATGGGCACTGAAGCTTTCTTT.

The chain couples TRBV28 to TRBJ1-2; D gene ambiguous. CDR1 is MDHEN, CDR2 SYDVKM, per germline. The CDR3 has 15 residues. V was clipped by 5 bases and J by 8 bases, with 21 bases between them. CDR3 DNA: TGTGCCAGCAGTGACTCTTGGACCCGCCGTGAGGGCTACACCTTC. It encodes CASSDSWTRREGYTF.

This clone was counted a single time. The V call is TRBV27, the J call TRBJ2-2, with a tentative D call TRBD2 (5 bases). With 8 bases removed from V and 6 bases from J, the gap between germline ends came to 7 bases. Germline CDR1 is MNHEY and CDR2 is SMNVEV (reference sequence). The CDR3 length is 11 residues. CDR3 amino acids: CASWRAGELFF. Written as DNA, the CDR3 is TGTGCCAGCTGGCGGGCCGGGGAGCTGTTTTTT.

The rearrangement links TRBV7-2 to TRBJ1-1; D is unresolved. V dropped 5 bases and J dropped 6 bases, with 10 bases sitting between them. Germline lookup yields CDR1 SGHTA and CDR2 FQGNSA. The CDR3 sequence is 12 residues long. CDR3 sequence: CASSQIGPEAFF. The CDR3 nucleotides read TGTGCCAGCAGCCAGATTGGCCCTGAAGCTTTCTTT.

The chain recombines TRBV6-5 with TRBJ2-1; 7 bases are shared with TRBD1. The V and J ends lost 4 bases and 10 bases, in that order; junction bases with no gene match: 4. From germline, CDR1 is MNHEY and CDR2 SVGAGI. This CDR3 region has 12 residues. DNA for the CDR3: TGTGCCAGCAGTTCTACAGGGGAAGAGCAGTTCTTC. Protein sequence: CASSSTGEEQFF.

CDR3 sequence (DNA): TGTGCCAGCACAGCGGGATTTCACTCTGGAAACACCATATATTTT. This sequence encodes CASTAGFHSGNTIYF. V is TRBV6-5 and J is TRBJ1-3, with D hard to call. Germline V lookup: CDR1 MNHEY, CDR2 SVGAGI. This CDR3 region has 15 residues. The V gene lost 7 bases and the J gene lost 0 bases, with 13 bases spanning the gap.

The V gene is TRBV7-8, the J gene TRBJ2-2, with a possible D match to TRBD2 (6 bases). The CDR3 has 15 amino acids. The germline V and J ends were trimmed by 2 bases and 7 bases, with 14 bases remaining between them. The germline V gene has CDR1 SGHVS and CDR2 FQNEAQ. The CDR3 here is CASSLNGRGLGELFF. CDR3 DNA sequence: TGTGCCAGCAGCTTAAACGGGCGGGGCCTCGGGGAGCTGTTTTTT.

CDR3 in amino acids: CATSGTGGEQYF. The CDR3 DNA reads as TGTGCCACCAGCGGAACAGGGGGCGAGCAGTACTTC. J is TRBJ2-7 and V is TRBV15; TRBD1 matches at 8 bases. The CDR3 loop spans 12 amino acids. CDR1 LNHNV and CDR2 YYDKDF come from the germline V gene (reference sequence). Germline trimming cut 5 bases from V and 6 bases from J; bases unmatched to any gene: 3. The variable domain in full, completed from reference TRBV15 and TRBJ2-7, reads DAMVIQNPRYQVTQFGKPVTLSCSQTLNHNVMYWYQQKSSQAPKLLFHYYDKDFNNEADTPDNFQSRRPNTSFCFLDIRSPGLGDTAMYLCATSGTGGEQYFGPGTRLTVT.

The rearrangement links TRBV7-6 to TRBJ1-1; D ambiguous. CDR1 and CDR2 from the germline V gene are SGHVS and FNYEAQ. This CDR3 has 16 amino acids. Between the trimmed V and J ends, which lost 4 bases and 0 bases, there was a span of 15 bases. The CDR3 spells CASSSPNVAMNTEAFF. In DNA, the CDR3 is TGTGCCAGCAGCTCCCCCAACGTTGCGATGAACACTGAAGCTTTCTTT. Using reference TRBV7-6 and TRBJ1-1 for the parts outside the CDR3, the full variable domain is GAGVSQSPRYKVTKRGQDVALRCDPISGHVSLYWYRQALGQGPEFLTYFNYEAQQDKSGLPNDRFSAERPEGSISTLTIQRTEQRDSAMYRCASSSPNVAMNTEAFFGQGTRLTVV.

V gene TRBV28 combines with J gene TRBJ1-2; no definite D call. CDR1 and CDR2 (germline): MDHEN, SYDVKM. V was shortened by 1 base and J by 4 bases, with 7 bases between the two germline ends. The CDR3 contains 13 residues. Here the CDR3 reads CASSLSGSYGYTF. The CDR3 DNA reads as TGTGCCAGCAGTTTATCGGGATCCTATGGCTACACCTTC.

The V and J genes are TRBV7-6 and TRBJ2-7; D call uncertain. The CDR3 length is 15 residues. V was trimmed by 1 base and J by 0 bases, leaving 10 bases between them. The germline CDR1 and CDR2 sequences are SGHVS and FNYEAQ. CDR3 region: CASSLGVHGSYEQYF. The DNA for the CDR3 is TGTGCCAGCAGCTTAGGGGTTCATGGCTCCTACGAGCAGTACTTC. Based on the CDR3 plus reference TRBV7-6 and TRBJ2-7, the full variable domain is GAGVSQSPRYKVTKRGQDVALRCDPISGHVSLYWYRQALGQGPEFLTYFNYEAQQDKSGLPNDRFSAERPEGSISTLTIQRTEQRDSAMYRCASSLGVHGSYEQYFGPGTRLTVT.

The rearrangement uses TRBV9 and TRBJ1-1; tentative D call: TRBD1 (5 bases). V shed 4 bases and J shed 5 bases, with 12 bases lying between them. The CDR3 runs 13 residues. The germline CDR1 and CDR2 sequences are SGDLS and YYNGEE. CDR3 loop: CASSPQGRTEAFF. CDR3 coding DNA: TGTGCCAGCAGCCCCCAGGGTCGGACTGAAGCTTTCTTT.

The chain employs TRBV28 and TRBJ2-1; D not resolved. V was clipped by 7 bases and J by 2 bases, with 18 bases between them. The germline CDR1 and CDR2 sequences are MDHEN and SYDVKM. The CDR3 is 16 residues long. DNA of the CDR3: TGTGCCAGCACCCCTAGGACGGCCTCTACCTACAATGAGCAGTTCTTC. Its protein product is CASTPRTASTYNEQFF.